Following are 20 T cell receptor beta chains from one sample sequenced in a study of shared clonotypes between healthy human individuals. Measured with immunoSEQ multiplex PCR; TCRdb has only the in-frame clones, and not every one. The data contain approximately 2,000,000 clones, 92% of them singletons. Sequencing was done on a sample of naive CD4+ T cells from PBMCs. This sample's subset: CD45RA+ positively selected. The receptors were gathered from a man aged 18 to 35 in good health. Some clones in this sample may be carry-over from other donors' samples.

The chain uses TRBV6-5 and TRBJ2-1; D call uncertain. CDR3 length equals 11 residues. Germline V gives CDR1 MNHEY, CDR2 SVGAGI. The V end lost 2 bases, the J end lost 9 bases, and 5 bases lay between the germline ends. CDR3 DNA: TGTGCCAGCAGTTACGGGTTTGAGCAGTTCTTC. This encodes CASSYGFEQFF.

This chain uses TRBV5-1 with TRBJ2-7, with D possibly being TRBD1 (5 bases). CDR1 SGHRS and CDR2 YFSETQ come from the germline V gene. Trimming stripped 2 bases from V and 0 bases from J, with 9 bases between. CDR3 size: 14 residues. The CDR3 sequence is CASSFVTDSYEQYF. CDR3 nucleotide sequence: TGCGCCAGCAGCTTTGTGACAGACTCCTACGAGCAGTACTTC.

The chain couples TRBV27 to TRBJ2-5; 12 nucleotides line up with TRBD2. CDR1 MNHEY and CDR2 SMNVEV come from the germline V gene (reference sequence). This CDR3 is 16 amino acids long. Trimming removed 5 bases from V and 2 bases from J; junction bases left unmatched: 6. CDR3 in DNA: TGTGCCAGCAGTCCGCGACTAGCGGGAGAGCAAGAGACCCAGTACTTC. This gives the protein CASSPRLAGEQETQYF.

Of note for this clone: The same CDR3 also results from other DNA sequences found in this sample. The V gene is TRBV2, the J gene TRBJ1-5, with D unclear. Trimming removed 4 bases at V and 3 bases at J, with 4 bases between. This CDR3 region has 12 residues. Germline-derived CDR1 and CDR2 are SNHLY and FYNNEI. CDR3 nucleotides: TGTGCCAGCAGTGCTGACAATCAGCCCCAGCATTTT. Its translation is CASSADNQPQHF.

This clone was found once. The chain has TRBV5-1 and TRBJ2-7, with D possibly TRBD2 on 5 matching bases. CDR1 and CDR2 from the germline V gene are SGHRS and YFSETQ. V lost 0 bases to trimming and J lost 3 bases, with 10 bases between them. The CDR3 length is 14 residues. The CDR3 region has the DNA TGCGCCAGCAGCTTGGCTCCGGGAAACTACGAGCAGTACTTC. Translating gives CASSLAPGNYEQYF.

The chain combines TRBV19 with TRBJ2-2, with 7 bases fitting TRBD1. Germline values: CDR1 LNHDA, CDR2 SQIVND (reference sequence). The junction had 1 base not matched to a gene; V was cut back by 1 base and J by 2 bases. The CDR3 totals 15 residues. The CDR3 coding sequence is TGTGCCAGTAGTATAGGGGACAGTAACACCGGGGAGCTGTTTTTT. Residues: CASSIGDSNTGELFF.

The gene calls are TRBV6-5 and TRBJ1-5; possibly TRBD1 for D (5 bases). This CDR3 has 14 amino acids. Trimming pared 5 bases from V and 6 bases from J, leaving 14 bases between. Germline V CDR1 and CDR2: MNHEY, SVGAGI. CDR3 DNA: TGTGCCAGCAGTGAACTGCTCAGGGTTCAGCCCCAGCATTTT. It translates to CASSELLRVQPQHF.

The count of this clone is one. V gene TRBV7-9 combines with J gene TRBJ1-2, with 11 bases fitting TRBD1. With V trimmed by 3 bases and J by 7 bases, 10 bases remained unmatched. Germline CDR1 SEHNR, CDR2 FQNEAQ (reference sequence). This CDR3 contains 16 residues. The CDR3 sequence: CASSLYTGTGGGGYTF. The CDR3 nucleotides read TGTGCCAGCAGCTTGTATACCGGGACAGGGGGAGGTGGCTACACCTTC.

This clone was picked up one time. The chain is built from TRBV7-3 and TRBJ2-1; 7 bases map to TRBD2. V was pared by 1 base and J by 6 bases, with 15 bases of the junction left unmatched. This CDR3 region has 18 residues. Per germline, CDR1 SGHTA and CDR2 FQGTGA. This CDR3 is CASSLRPPLSGRSNEQFF. CDR3 coding DNA: TGTGCCAGCAGCTTAAGACCCCCCCTTAGCGGGCGGTCCAATGAGCAGTTCTTC. The full variable domain, its missing parts supplied by reference TRBV7-3 and TRBJ2-1, is GAGVSQTPSNKVTEKGKYVELRCDPISGHTALYWYRQSLGQGPEFLIYFQGTGAADDSGLPNDRFFAVRPEGSVSTLKIQRTERGDSAVYLCASSLRPPLSGRSNEQFFGPGTRLTVL.

The V call is TRBV7-2, the J call TRBJ2-7; 9 nucleotides align to TRBD1. Germline lookup yields CDR1 SGHTA and CDR2 FQGNSA. V gave up 5 bases and J gave up 0 bases; unmatched junction bases: 5. CDR3 size: 15 residues. CDR3 region: CASSARTGVSYEQYF. The CDR3 nucleotides read TGTGCCAGCAGCGCCAGGACAGGGGTCTCCTACGAGCAGTACTTC.

The V call is TRBV27, the J call TRBJ1-2; D call uncertain. The CDR3 length is 17 residues. Trimming cost V 6 bases and J 7 bases, with 27 bases left between them. Germline assignment: CDR1 MNHEY and CDR2 SMNVEV (reference sequence). DNA for the CDR3: TGTGCCAGCAGGGACCCCTCCTCCGGGTCCCGGGGAAGTGGCTACACCTTC. Its protein is CASRDPSSGSRGSGYTF.

The rearrangement uses TRBV7-6 and TRBJ2-7, with 9 bases aligning to TRBD1. Germline V gene data show CDR1 as SGHVS and CDR2 as FNYEAQ. Trimming at V came to 4 bases and at J to 3 bases, leaving 4 bases not matched to a gene. This CDR3 has 14 residues. The CDR3 loop reads CASSSGQGHYEQYF. DNA of the CDR3: TGTGCCAGCAGCTCGGGACAGGGTCACTACGAGCAGTACTTC.

On this clone itself: Distinct nucleotide sequences in the sample also encode this CDR3. The chain recombines TRBV4-2 with TRBJ2-7; 14 bases align to TRBD2. The J segment lost 2 bases and the V segment lost 3 bases, leaving 0 bases of the junction unmatched. Germline CDR1 and CDR2: LGHNA and YNFKEQ. The CDR3 runs 15 residues. The CDR3 DNA sequence: TGTGCCAGCAGCCAGGGACTAGCGGGAGCCTACGAGCAGTACTTC. It translates to CASSQGLAGAYEQYF.

The chain recombines TRBV7-3 with TRBJ1-2, with D perhaps TRBD1 (5 bases). This CDR3 has 12 amino acids. Between the trimmed V and J ends, which lost 5 bases and 5 bases, there was a span of 9 bases. CDR1 and CDR2 from the germline V gene are SGHTA and FQGTGA. CDR3 protein: CASSLGLYGYTF. DNA for the CDR3: TGTGCCAGCAGCCTGGGGCTGTATGGCTACACCTTC.

This sequence joins TRBV27 and TRBJ2-5; 10 bases line up with TRBD1. Germline trimming cut 1 base from V and 7 bases from J; bases unmatched to any gene: 15. Germline-derived CDR1 and CDR2 are MNHEY and SMNVEV (reference sequence). The CDR3 has 18 residues. The CDR3 sequence is CASSLLPPGQGLFWTQYF. The CDR3 DNA sequence: TGTGCCAGCAGTTTATTGCCTCCGGGACAGGGGTTGTTCTGGACCCAGTACTTC.

In its sample, this clone was seen once. The chain combines TRBV27 with TRBJ2-2; 7 bases are a match to TRBD1. The germline V gene has CDR1 MNHEY and CDR2 SMNVEV (reference sequence). The CDR3 sequence is 16 residues long. Trimming cost V 7 bases and J 1 base; bases outside gene matches: 9. CDR3 in amino acids: CASTAVGTVNTGELFF. In DNA, the CDR3 is TGTGCCAGCACGGCAGTCGGGACAGTGAACACCGGGGAGCTGTTTTTT.

The chain combines TRBV5-1 with TRBJ2-7; D perhaps matches TRBD1 (6 bases). CDR1 SGHRS and CDR2 YFSETQ come from the germline V gene. V lost 4 bases to trimming and J lost 1 base, with 18 bases between them. This CDR3 spans 16 amino acids. The CDR3 loop is CASSGGSVSGSYEQYF. CDR3 coding DNA: TGCGCCAGCAGCGGGGGCAGCGTATCAGGTTCCTACGAGCAGTACTTC. The full variable domain, rest sourced from reference TRBV5-1 and TRBJ2-7, is KAGVTQTPRYLIKTRGQQVTLSCSPISGHRSVSWYQQTPGQGLQFLFEYFSETQRNKGNFPGRFSGRQFSNSRSEMNVSTLELGDSALYLCASSGGSVSGSYEQYFGPGTRLTVT.

This clone was seen only a few times. This chain uses TRBV28 with TRBJ2-1; D unresolved. V was cut by 6 bases and J by 7 bases, with 16 bases left in between. Germline lookup yields CDR1 MDHEN and CDR2 SYDVKM. This CDR3 is built from 14 residues. The CDR3 sequence is CASRLRSSRNEQFF. CDR3 coding DNA: TGTGCCAGCAGATTGAGGTCCTCCAGGAATGAGCAGTTCTTC.

The chain combines TRBV28 with TRBJ1-4; D is possibly TRBD1 (6 bases). Germline CDR1 and CDR2: MDHEN and SYDVKM. V lost 4 bases, J lost 0 bases, and 12 bases lay in between. CDR3 length: 16 residues. The CDR3 here is CASSSPRGATNEKLFF. CDR3 nucleotide sequence: TGTGCCAGCAGTTCCCCTAGGGGGGCAACTAATGAAAAACTGTTTTTT.

J is TRBJ1-3 and V is TRBV5-8, with D unresolved. The CDR3 is 16 amino acids. The ends were cut back, 0 bases at V and 4 bases at J, with 14 bases in the middle. Germline V gene data show CDR1 as SGHTS and CDR2 as YDEGEE. The CDR3 sequence is CASSLDSGRMGNTIYF. The CDR3 nucleotides are TGTGCCAGCAGCTTGGATTCCGGACGGATGGGAAACACCATATATTTT.